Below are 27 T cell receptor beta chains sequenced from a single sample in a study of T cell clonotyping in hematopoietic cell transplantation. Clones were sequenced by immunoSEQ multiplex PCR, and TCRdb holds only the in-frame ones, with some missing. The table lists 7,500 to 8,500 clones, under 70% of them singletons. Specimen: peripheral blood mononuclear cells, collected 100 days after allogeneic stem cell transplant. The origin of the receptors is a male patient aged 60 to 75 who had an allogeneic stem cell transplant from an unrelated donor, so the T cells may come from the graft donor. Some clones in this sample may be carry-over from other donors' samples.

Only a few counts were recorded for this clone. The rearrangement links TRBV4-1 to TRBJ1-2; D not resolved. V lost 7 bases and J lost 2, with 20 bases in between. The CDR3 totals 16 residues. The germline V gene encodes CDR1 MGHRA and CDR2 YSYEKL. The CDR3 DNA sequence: TGCGCCAGCACCCCCACTGGCTCTTCGGGGAACTATGGCTACACCTTC. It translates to CASTPTGSSGNYGYTF.

CDR3 coding DNA: TGCGCCAGCTTCCGACAGCAAGAGACCCAGTACTTC. This sequence encodes CASFRQQETQYF. The chain carries TRBV5-1 and TRBJ2-5; perhaps TRBD1 as D (5 bases). Germline-derived CDR1 and CDR2 are SGHRS and YFSETQ. The CDR3 extends over 12 amino acids. V was trimmed by 7 bases and J by 2 bases, leaving 9 bases between them.

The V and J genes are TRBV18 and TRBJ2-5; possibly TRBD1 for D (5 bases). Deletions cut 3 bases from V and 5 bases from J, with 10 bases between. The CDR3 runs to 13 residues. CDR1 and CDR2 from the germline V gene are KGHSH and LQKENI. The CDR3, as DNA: TGTGCCAGCTCACCTCAGGGAATGGAGACCCAGTACTTC. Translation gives CASSPQGMETQYF. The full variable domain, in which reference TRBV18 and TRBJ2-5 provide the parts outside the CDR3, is NAGVMQNPRHLVRRRGQEARLRCSPMKGHSHVYWYRQLPEEGLKFMVYLQKENIIDESGMPKERFSAEFPKEGPSILRIQQVVRGDSAAYFCASSPQGMETQYFGPGTRLLVL.

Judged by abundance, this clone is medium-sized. Written as DNA, the CDR3 is TGTGCCAGCAGCTTGAGCGGGGAGCAGTACTTC. As protein: CASSLSGEQYF. The V gene is TRBV5-6, the J gene TRBJ2-7; TRBD2 might be the D (6 bases). The CDR3 spans 11 residues. Looked up from germline, CDR1 is SGHDT and CDR2 is YYEEEE. Between the trimmed V and J ends, which lost 1 base and 7 bases, there was a span of 6 bases.

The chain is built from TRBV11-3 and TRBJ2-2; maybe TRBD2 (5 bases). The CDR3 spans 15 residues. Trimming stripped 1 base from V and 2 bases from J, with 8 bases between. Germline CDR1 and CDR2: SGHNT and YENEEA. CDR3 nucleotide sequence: TGTGCCAGCAGCTTAGTTACGGGAAACACCGGGGAGCTGTTTTTT. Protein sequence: CASSLVTGNTGELFF.

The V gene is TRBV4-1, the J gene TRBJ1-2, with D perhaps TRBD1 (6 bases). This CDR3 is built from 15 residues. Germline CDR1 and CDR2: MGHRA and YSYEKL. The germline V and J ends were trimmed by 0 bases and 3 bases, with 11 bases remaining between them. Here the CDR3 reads CASSQEVQGYYGYTF. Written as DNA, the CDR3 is TGCGCCAGCAGCCAAGAAGTACAGGGTTACTATGGCTACACCTTC.

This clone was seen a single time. This CDR3 is CASSSSGTAFYGYTF. The CDR3 nucleotides read TGTGCCAGCAGTTCCTCCGGGACAGCTTTCTATGGCTACACCTTC. The chain uses TRBV27 and TRBJ1-2; 7 nucleotides align to TRBD1. The J segment lost 4 bases and the V segment lost 4 bases, leaving 9 bases of the junction unmatched. The length of the CDR3 is 15 residues. Per germline, CDR1 MNHEY and CDR2 SMNVEV (reference sequence).

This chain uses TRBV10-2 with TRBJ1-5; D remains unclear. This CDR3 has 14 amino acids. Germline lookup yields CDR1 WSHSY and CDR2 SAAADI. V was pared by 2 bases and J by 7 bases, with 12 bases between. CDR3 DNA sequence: TGCGCCAGCAGTGAGCCCGGTTTCGAGCAGCCCCAGCATTTT. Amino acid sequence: CASSEPGFEQPQHF.

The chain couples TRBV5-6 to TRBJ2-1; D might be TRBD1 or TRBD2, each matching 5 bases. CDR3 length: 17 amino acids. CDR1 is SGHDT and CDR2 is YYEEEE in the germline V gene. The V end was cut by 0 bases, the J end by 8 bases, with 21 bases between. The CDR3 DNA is TGTGCCAGCAGCTTGGTTCTTCCGTCTACCATGGGGGATGAGCAGTTCTTC. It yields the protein CASSLVLPSTMGDEQFF. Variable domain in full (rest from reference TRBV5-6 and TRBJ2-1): DAGVTQSPTHLIKTRGQQVTLRCSPKSGHDTVSWYQQALGQGPQFIFQYYEEEERQRGNFPDRFSGHQFPNYSSELNVNALLLGDSALYLCASSLVLPSTMGDEQFFGPGTRLTVL.

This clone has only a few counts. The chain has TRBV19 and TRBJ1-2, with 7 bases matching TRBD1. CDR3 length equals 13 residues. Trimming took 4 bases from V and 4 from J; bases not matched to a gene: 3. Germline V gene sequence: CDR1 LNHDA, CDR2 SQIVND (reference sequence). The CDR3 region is CASSTGDSYGYTF. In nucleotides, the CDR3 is TGTGCCAGTAGTACTGGGGACAGCTATGGCTACACCTTC. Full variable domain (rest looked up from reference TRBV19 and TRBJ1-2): DGGITQSPKYLFRKEGQNVTLSCEQNLNHDAMYWYRQDPGQGLRLIYYSQIVNDFQKGDIAEGYSVSREKKESFPLTVTSAQKNPTAFYLCASSTGDSYGYTFGSGTRLTVV.

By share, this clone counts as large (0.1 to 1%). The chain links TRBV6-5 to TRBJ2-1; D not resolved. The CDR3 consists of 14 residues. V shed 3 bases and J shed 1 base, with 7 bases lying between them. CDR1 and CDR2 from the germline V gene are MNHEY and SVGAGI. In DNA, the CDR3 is TGTGCCAGCAGTTATGTCCCTTCCTACAATGAGCAGTTCTTC. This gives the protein CASSYVPSYNEQFF.

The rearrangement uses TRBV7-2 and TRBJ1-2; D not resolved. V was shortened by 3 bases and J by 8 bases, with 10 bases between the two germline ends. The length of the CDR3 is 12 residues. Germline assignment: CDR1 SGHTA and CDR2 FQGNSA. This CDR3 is CASSFKDRGYTF. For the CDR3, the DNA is TGTGCCAGCAGCTTCAAGGACCGCGGCTACACCTTC. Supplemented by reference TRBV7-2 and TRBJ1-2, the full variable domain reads GAGVSQSPSNKVTEKGKDVELRCDPISGHTALYWYRQSLGQGLEFLIYFQGNSAPDKSGLPSDRFSAERTGGSVSTLTIQRTQQEDSAVYLCASSFKDRGYTFGSGTRLTVV.

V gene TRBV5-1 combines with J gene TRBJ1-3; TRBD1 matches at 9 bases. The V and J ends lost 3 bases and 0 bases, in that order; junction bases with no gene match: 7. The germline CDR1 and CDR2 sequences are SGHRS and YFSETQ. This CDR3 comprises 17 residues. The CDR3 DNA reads TGCGCCAGCAGCTCCCAGGACAGGGGACTCTCTGGAAACACCATATATTTT. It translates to CASSSQDRGLSGNTIYF.

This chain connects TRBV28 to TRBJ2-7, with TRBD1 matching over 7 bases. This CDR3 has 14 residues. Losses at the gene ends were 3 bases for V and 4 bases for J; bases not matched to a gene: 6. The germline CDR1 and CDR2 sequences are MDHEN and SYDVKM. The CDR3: CASSFKGAHYEQYF. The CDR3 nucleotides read TGTGCCAGCAGTTTTAAGGGGGCCCATTACGAGCAGTACTTC.

DNA of the CDR3: TGCGCCAGCAGCCAAGCGCCGCAAAACTATGGCTACACCTTC. It encodes CASSQAPQNYGYTF. The chain has TRBV4-1 and TRBJ1-2, with D uncertain. Trimming cost V 1 base and J 2 bases, with 8 bases left between them. This CDR3 contains 14 residues. The germline CDR1 and CDR2 sequences are MGHRA and YSYEKL.

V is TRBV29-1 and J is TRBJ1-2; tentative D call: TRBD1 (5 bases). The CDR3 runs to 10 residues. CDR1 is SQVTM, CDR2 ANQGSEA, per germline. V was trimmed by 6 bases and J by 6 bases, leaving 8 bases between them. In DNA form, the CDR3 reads TGCAGCGTGGGGGAAAATGGCTACACCTTC. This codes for CSVGENGYTF.

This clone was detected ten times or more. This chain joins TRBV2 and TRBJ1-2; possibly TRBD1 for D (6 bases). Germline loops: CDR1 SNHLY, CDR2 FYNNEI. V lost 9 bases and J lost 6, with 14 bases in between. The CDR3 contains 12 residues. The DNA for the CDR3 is TGTGCCAGTACGACAGGACGTGATGGCTACACCTTC. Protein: CASTTGRDGYTF. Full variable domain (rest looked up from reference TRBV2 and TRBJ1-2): EPEVTQTPSHQVTQMGQEVILRCVPISNHLYFYWYRQILGQKVEFLVSFYNNEISEKSEIFDDQFSVERPDGSNFTLKIRSTKLEDSAMYFCASTTGRDGYTFGSGTRLTVV.

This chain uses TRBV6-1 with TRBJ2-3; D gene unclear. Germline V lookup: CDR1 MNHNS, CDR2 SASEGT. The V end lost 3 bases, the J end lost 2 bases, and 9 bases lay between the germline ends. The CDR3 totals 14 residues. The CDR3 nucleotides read TGTGCCAGCAGTGACACACGGAACACAGATACGCAGTATTTT. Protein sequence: CASSDTRNTDTQYF.

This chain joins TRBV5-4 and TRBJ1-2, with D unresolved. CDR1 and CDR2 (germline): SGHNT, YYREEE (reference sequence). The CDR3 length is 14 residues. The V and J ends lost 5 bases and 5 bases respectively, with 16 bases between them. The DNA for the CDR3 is TGTGCCAGCAGGCCCGCAACCCTACTATATGGCTACACCTTC. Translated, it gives CASRPATLLYGYTF.

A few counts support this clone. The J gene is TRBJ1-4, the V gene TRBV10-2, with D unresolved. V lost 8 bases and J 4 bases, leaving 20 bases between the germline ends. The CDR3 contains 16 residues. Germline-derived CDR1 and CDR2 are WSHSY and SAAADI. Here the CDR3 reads CASGSGEVRINEKLFF. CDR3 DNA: TGCGCCAGCGGGAGCGGGGAGGTCAGGATTAATGAAAAACTGTTTTTT.

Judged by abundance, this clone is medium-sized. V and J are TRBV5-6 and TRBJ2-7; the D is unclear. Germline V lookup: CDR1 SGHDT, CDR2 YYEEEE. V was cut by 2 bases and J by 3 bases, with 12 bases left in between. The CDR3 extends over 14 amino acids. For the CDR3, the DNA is TGTGCCAGCAGCTTCCTTAACATTAACTACGAGCAGTACTTC. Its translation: CASSFLNINYEQYF.

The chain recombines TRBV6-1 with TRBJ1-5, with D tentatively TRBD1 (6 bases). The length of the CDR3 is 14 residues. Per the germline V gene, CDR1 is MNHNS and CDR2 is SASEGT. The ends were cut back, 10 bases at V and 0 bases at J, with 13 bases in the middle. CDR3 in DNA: TGTGCCACTCAACAGGGAGATAGCAATCAGCCCCAGCATTTT. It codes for CATQQGDSNQPQHF.

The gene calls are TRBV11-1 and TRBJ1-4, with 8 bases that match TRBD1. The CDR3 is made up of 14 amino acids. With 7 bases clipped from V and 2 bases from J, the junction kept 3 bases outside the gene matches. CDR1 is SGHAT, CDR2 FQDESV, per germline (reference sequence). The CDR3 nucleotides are TGTGCCAGCACCCGGGACAGGACTAATGAAAAACTGTTTTTT. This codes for CASTRDRTNEKLFF. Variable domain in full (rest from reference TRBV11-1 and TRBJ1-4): EAEVAQSPRYKITEKSQAVAFWCDPISGHATLYWYRQILGQGPELLVQFQDESVVDDSQLPKDRFSAERLKGVDSTLKIQPAELGDSAMYLCASTRDRTNEKLFFGSGTQLSVL.

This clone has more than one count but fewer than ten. The CDR3 bases are TGCGCCAGCAGCCTACTGCCGGGACAGGGGAAGGACACTGAAGCTTTCTTT. The encoded protein is CASSLLPGQGKDTEAFF. J is TRBJ1-1 and V is TRBV4-1, with TRBD1 matching over 10 bases. CDR1 and CDR2 from the germline V gene are MGHRA and YSYEKL. This CDR3 has 17 residues. The ends lost 4 bases at V and 3 bases at J; junction bases unmatched: 11.

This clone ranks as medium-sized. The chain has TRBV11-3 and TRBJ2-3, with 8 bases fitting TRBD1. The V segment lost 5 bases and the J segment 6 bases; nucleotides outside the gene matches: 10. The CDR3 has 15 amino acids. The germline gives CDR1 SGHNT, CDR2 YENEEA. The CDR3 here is CASSLSGTGGDTQYF. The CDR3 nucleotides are TGTGCCAGCAGCCTCTCCGGGACAGGAGGTGATACGCAGTATTTT.

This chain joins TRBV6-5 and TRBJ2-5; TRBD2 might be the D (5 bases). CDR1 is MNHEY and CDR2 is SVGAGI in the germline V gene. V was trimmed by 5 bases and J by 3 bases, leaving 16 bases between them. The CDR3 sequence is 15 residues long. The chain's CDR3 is CASSRGSTGKETQYF. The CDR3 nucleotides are TGTGCCAGCAGTCGGGGATCCACTGGGAAAGAGACCCAGTACTTC.

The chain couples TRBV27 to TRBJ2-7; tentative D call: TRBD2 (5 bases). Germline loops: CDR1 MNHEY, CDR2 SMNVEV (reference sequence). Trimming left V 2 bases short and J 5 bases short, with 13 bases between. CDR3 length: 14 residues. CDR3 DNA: TGTGCCAGCAGTTTAGAAGCCCGGGGTAACGAGCAGTACTTC. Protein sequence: CASSLEARGNEQYF.